A single sample is the source of the 26 T cell receptor beta chains below, sequenced in a study of cytomegalovirus exposure and HLA in healthy donors. PCR primers comprised 60 Vbeta and 13 Jbeta primers. The protocol was immunoSEQ multiplex PCR, while the TCRdb copy is restricted to in-frame clones and leaves out a portion. The sample totals more than 100,000 clones. Input material: PBMCs. The receptors derive from a man younger than 35 in good health and CMV-seronegative.

The J gene is TRBJ2-1, the V gene TRBV5-6; D may be TRBD2 (5 bases). CDR1 SGHDT and CDR2 YYEEEE come from the germline V gene. CDR3 length: 16 residues. The ends were cut back, 2 bases at V and 4 bases at J, with 16 bases in the middle. The DNA for the CDR3 is TGTGCCAGCAGCTTAGGTGGACCCCGAGGGTACAATGAGCAGTTCTTC. Protein product: CASSLGGPRGYNEQFF.

This sequence joins TRBV5-1 and TRBJ1-1; D perhaps matches TRBD1 (6 bases). Germline CDR1 and CDR2: SGHRS and YFSETQ. The ends were cut back, 0 bases at V and 1 base at J, with 16 bases in the middle. The CDR3 has 17 residues. The CDR3 nucleotides read TGCGCCAGCAGCTTGGCCGGGACAACTTCGGCGAACACTGAAGCTTTCTTT. Protein: CASSLAGTTSANTEAFF.

Comments on this clone: This sample also contains other DNA sequences that code for the same CDR3. In DNA, the CDR3 is TGTGCCAGCAGACGGGACAGCTACGAGCAGTACTTC. It specifies CASRRDSYEQYF. The V and J genes are TRBV6-5 and TRBJ2-7, with 7 bases identical to TRBD1. Germline CDR1 and CDR2: MNHEY and SVGAGI. The CDR3 has 12 amino acids. J was trimmed by 3 bases and V by 6 bases; bases with no gene match: 2.

This chain uses TRBV5-5 with TRBJ2-7, with D tentatively TRBD1 (6 bases). This CDR3 spans 14 amino acids. Germline V gives CDR1 SGHKS, CDR2 YYEKEE (reference sequence). Between the trimmed V and J ends, which lost 1 base and 7 bases, there was a span of 15 bases. The DNA of the CDR3 is TGTGCCAGCAGCTTGATACAGGGCCCAGGGGAGCAGTACTTC. Translation: CASSLIQGPGEQYF. The complete variable domain, with remaining parts taken from reference TRBV5-5 and TRBJ2-7, reads DAGVTQSPTHLIKTRGQQVTLRCSPISGHKSVSWYQQVLGQGPQFIFQYYEKEERGRGNFPDRFSARQFPNYSSELNVNALLLGDSALYLCASSLIQGPGEQYFGPGTRLTVT.

The chain is built from TRBV7-2 and TRBJ2-5; 7 nucleotides line up with TRBD2. CDR1 and CDR2 from the germline V gene are SGHTA and FQGNSA. After removal of 2 bases from V and 1 base from J, the junction contained 13 bases not matched to a gene. This CDR3 is built from 18 residues. CDR3 residues: CASSLSFLRERRQETQYF. CDR3 nucleotide sequence: TGTGCCAGCAGCTTAAGTTTTCTGCGGGAGCGGCGCCAAGAGACCCAGTACTTC.

The gene calls are TRBV6-1 and TRBJ2-3, with 15 bases fitting TRBD2. Per germline, CDR1 MNHNS and CDR2 SASEGT. This CDR3 is built from 19 residues. Trimming took 1 base from V and 2 from J; bases not matched to a gene: 7. The CDR3 DNA reads as TGTGCCAGCAGTGAAGACGGGACTAGCGGGGGGCCCCTCACAGATACGCAGTATTTT. It specifies CASSEDGTSGGPLTDTQYF.

Concerning this clone itself: The same CDR3 is also encoded by other DNA sequences in this sample. The chain employs TRBV19 and TRBJ2-7, with a tentative D call TRBD1 (5 bases). CDR3 length: 13 amino acids. CDR1 and CDR2 from the germline V gene are LNHDA and SQIVND (reference sequence). Trimming took off 3 bases at V and 1 base at J, with 7 bases between the two ends. CDR3 sequence reads: CASSITGSYEQYF. The DNA for the CDR3 is TGTGCCAGTAGTATCACAGGATCCTACGAGCAGTACTTC.

The CDR3 spells CASSPDRGNEKLFF. CDR3 coding DNA: TGTGCCAGCAGCCCCGACAGGGGAAATGAAAAACTGTTTTTT. This chain links TRBV5-6 with TRBJ1-4; 8 bases are a match to TRBD1. V shed 4 bases, J shed 5 bases, and the junction held 4 bases outside the gene matches. The CDR3 totals 14 residues. Germline V gives CDR1 SGHDT, CDR2 YYEEEE.

This sequence joins TRBV2 and TRBJ2-7, with 7 nucleotides matching TRBD2. The CDR3 runs 15 residues. The germline V gene encodes CDR1 SNHLY and CDR2 FYNNEI. V lost 2 bases and J lost 1; bases outside the gene matches: 5. CDR3: CASSESGVVSYEQYF. The CDR3 DNA follows: TGTGCCAGCAGTGAAAGCGGGGTGGTTTCCTACGAGCAGTACTTC.

The V gene is TRBV11-2, the J gene TRBJ2-1; 8 bases match TRBD1. V lost 5 bases to trimming and J lost 12 bases; unmatched junction nucleotides: 6. This CDR3 is 12 amino acids long. CDR1 and CDR2 (germline): SGHAT, FQNNGV. The CDR3 protein is CASSLDRDGQFF. The DNA for the CDR3 is TGTGCCAGCAGCCTGGACAGGGACGGGCAGTTCTTC.

CDR3 DNA: TGTGCCAGCTCACCACAGGGGTCTAATGAAAAACTGTTTTTT. It translates to CASSPQGSNEKLFF. The chain recombines TRBV18 with TRBJ1-4, with a possible D match to TRBD1 (5 bases). Germline assignment: CDR1 KGHSH and CDR2 LQKENI. Trimming took off 1 base at V and 3 bases at J, with 6 bases between the two ends. The CDR3 is 14 amino acids.

The chain has TRBV27 and TRBJ2-7; TRBD2 matches at 7 bases. CDR3 length: 16 amino acids. Germline-derived CDR1 and CDR2 are MNHEY and SMNVEV (reference sequence). V lost 8 bases, J lost 0 bases, and 13 bases stayed unmatched. CDR3 sequence: CASAYGGSGASYEQYF. CDR3 sequence (DNA): TGTGCCAGCGCTTACGGGGGAAGCGGGGCCTCCTACGAGCAGTACTTC.

This sequence joins TRBV2 and TRBJ1-2, with 8 positions matching TRBD1. The V and J ends lost 4 bases and 5 bases, in that order; junction bases with no gene match: 9. CDR3 length: 15 residues. CDR1 is SNHLY, CDR2 FYNNEI, per germline. In nucleotides, the CDR3 is TGTGCCAGCAGTGCCGGACAGGGAGAGAGGTATGGCTACACCTTC. Protein: CASSAGQGERYGYTF.

The V and J genes are TRBV10-3 and TRBJ1-2; maybe TRBD1 (6 bases). Trimming removed 2 bases at V and 3 bases at J, with 13 bases between. This CDR3 has 15 amino acids. Germline assignment: CDR1 ENHRY and CDR2 SYGVKD. The CDR3 here is CAISEIRQGYYGYTF. As DNA, the CDR3 is TGTGCCATCAGTGAGATTCGGCAGGGGTACTATGGCTACACCTTC.

This chain uses TRBV6-6 with TRBJ1-1, with D unresolved. The CDR3 covers 13 residues. Trimming pared 0 bases from V and 4 bases from J, leaving 6 bases between. CDR1 and CDR2 (germline): MNHNY, SVGAGI (reference sequence). In nucleotides, the CDR3 is TGTGCCAGCAGTTACTCGACAAGCACTGAAGCTTTCTTT. The encoded protein is CASSYSTSTEAFF.

This sequence joins TRBV5-1 and TRBJ1-3; D is undetermined. The germline CDR1 and CDR2 sequences are SGHRS and YFSETQ. Trimming removed 4 bases at V and 3 bases at J, with 11 bases between. The CDR3 length is 14 residues. The CDR3 nucleotides read TGCGCCAGCAGCCACGGGGTAGATGGAAACACCATATATTTT. This gives the protein CASSHGVDGNTIYF.

This chain connects TRBV5-4 to TRBJ1-1; D might be TRBD1 (5 bases). Germline loops: CDR1 SGHNT, CDR2 YYREEE (reference sequence). This CDR3 comprises 16 residues. Trimming pared 7 bases from V and 1 base from J, leaving 20 bases between. The DNA for the CDR3 is TGTGCCAGCCCCTCCCCCAGGGTAGGTACGAACACTGAAGCTTTCTTT. This gives the protein CASPSPRVGTNTEAFF. The full variable domain, in which reference TRBV5-4 and TRBJ1-1 provide the parts outside the CDR3, is ETGVTQSPTHLIKTRGQQVTLRCSSQSGHNTVSWYQQALGQGPQFIFQYYREEENGRGNFPPRFSGLQFPNYSSELNVNALELDDSALYLCASPSPRVGTNTEAFFGQGTRLTVV.

The gene calls are TRBV7-2 and TRBJ2-1; TRBD2 matches at 15 bases. The CDR3 has 17 amino acids. Trimming at V came to 1 base and at J to 7 bases, leaving 5 bases not matched to a gene. Germline-derived CDR1 and CDR2 are SGHTA and FQGNSA. DNA for the CDR3: TGTGCCAGCAGCTTAGGGACTAGCGGGAGGGCGGGGAATGAGCAGTTCTTC. It specifies CASSLGTSGRAGNEQFF.

This chain links TRBV10-3 with TRBJ1-3; no definite D call. CDR3 size: 14 residues. Trimming took off 4 bases at V and 7 bases at J, with 14 bases between the two ends. CDR1 is ENHRY, CDR2 SYGVKD, per germline. The CDR3 bases are TGTGCCATCAGTGGGACGGGGAAAAAGAACACCATATATTTT. Residues: CAISGTGKKNTIYF.

Turning to this clone: At one end the junction does not follow the germline gene, possibly because of a read error. J is TRBJ2-7 and V is TRBV5-5, with a tentative D call TRBD2 (5 bases). Per germline, CDR1 SGHKS and CDR2 YYEKEE (reference sequence). The CDR3 is 13 residues long. The CDR3 region is CASSADLWQVGDF. The CDR3 DNA is TGTGCCAGCAGCGCCGATCTCTGGCAGGTGGGAGACTTC.

This chain connects TRBV6-5 to TRBJ1-1; D perhaps matches TRBD1 (6 bases). The CDR3 extends over 13 amino acids. CDR1 and CDR2 from the germline V gene are MNHEY and SVGAGI. Trimming cost V 6 bases and J 2 bases, with 10 bases left between them. Here the CDR3 DNA reads TGTGCCAGCAGGTTACAGGGAAACACTGAAGCTTTCTTT. Residues: CASRLQGNTEAFF.

The gene calls are TRBV5-4 and TRBJ1-6; D is uncertain. The V end lost 2 bases, the J end lost 7 bases, and 13 bases lay between the germline ends. This CDR3 region has 15 residues. Germline V lookup: CDR1 SGHNT, CDR2 YYREEE (reference sequence). The CDR3 coding sequence is TGTGCCAGCAGCTTACAAGGAGGGCAGAATTCACCCCTCCACTTT. It translates to CASSLQGGQNSPLHF. The variable domain in full, completed from reference TRBV5-4 and TRBJ1-6, reads ETGVTQSPTHLIKTRGQQVTLRCSSQSGHNTVSWYQQALGQGPQFIFQYYREEENGRGNFPPRFSGLQFPNYSSELNVNALELDDSALYLCASSLQGGQNSPLHFGNGTRLTVT.

The CDR3 bases are TGCGCCTCCCGGGACTACTACCGACACAATGAGCAGTTCTTC. Translation gives CASRDYYRHNEQFF. This chain connects TRBV5-1 to TRBJ2-1; 7 bases align to TRBD2. With 10 bases clipped from V and 5 bases from J, the junction kept 12 bases outside the gene matches. Germline CDR1 SGHRS, CDR2 YFSETQ. The CDR3 spans 14 residues.

The chain employs TRBV30 and TRBJ2-5; 7 bases match TRBD2. TRBJ2-7 explains the end of the DNA better; the J call may be wrong. CDR1 GTSNPN and CDR2 SVGIG come from the germline V gene (reference sequence). This CDR3 region has 17 residues. In nucleotides, the CDR3 is TGTGCCTGGAGTGTGGCCCCTGCTAGCGGCAAACACTACGAGCAGTACTTC. It is translated as CAWSVAPASGKHYEQYF.

V usage is TRBV6-5 and J usage is TRBJ2-7; D is possibly TRBD1 (8 bases). Per the germline V gene, CDR1 is MNHEY and CDR2 is SVGAGI. V was trimmed by 11 bases and J by 3 bases, leaving 20 bases between them. The CDR3 sequence is 14 residues long. The CDR3 is CACQGQGGGYEQYF. CDR3 bases: TGTGCCTGTCAAGGACAGGGAGGGGGCTACGAGCAGTACTTC.

The rearrangement joins TRBV10-3 to TRBJ1-1, with D possibly TRBD1 on 5 matching bases. The CDR3 is 14 amino acids. CDR1 is ENHRY, CDR2 SYGVKD, per germline. V was trimmed by 6 bases and J by 4 bases, leaving 15 bases between them. CDR3 loop: CAIRPTAQTTEAFF. CDR3 bases: TGTGCCATCAGACCGACAGCCCAAACCACTGAAGCTTTCTTT.